This T cell receptor (beta chain) was found in a study of human T cells and chemical hapten exposure. The wider study: Skin on the upper inner arm, about 2 cm by about 2 cm in size, was sensitized with 2% DPC. Findings of the study overall: Expanded TCR counts at PT1 were positively correlated with the patch test score. TCRs exceeding 1 in 1000 frequency stayed unchanged with DPC sensitization.

The CDR3 has 14 residues. Per the germline V gene, CDR1 is KGHSH and CDR2 is LQKENI. V was clipped by 0 bases and J by 3 bases, with 8 bases between them. Time point here: pre-sensitization, week 0. Regarding treatment: therapeutic diphenylcyclopropenone sensitization with weekly scalp DPC. This clonotype was counted only a few times. The antigen remains unidentified. Under the authors' procedure: Samples ranged from 23,224 to 690,600 TCRs, with a median of roughly 93,000. Each CDR3 protein is one row after TCRdb ran MiXCR on the RACE reads. These V and J calls originate from TCRdb's pipeline instead of the authors' own analysis. This sample has over 70,000 distinct CDR3 sequences, with 14% found just once.

The V gene is TRBV18, the J gene TRBJ1-1; D is unresolved. This receptor was identified in a woman in her 50s with alopecia areata. Some clones in this sample may be carry-over from other donors' samples. The sequenced sample was whole blood, obtained in connection with sensitization to the hapten diphenylcyclopropenone (DPC). DNA for the CDR3: TGTGCCAGCTCACCACCGGGCCTTTACACTGAAGCTTTCTTT. As protein: CASSPPGLYTEAFF.